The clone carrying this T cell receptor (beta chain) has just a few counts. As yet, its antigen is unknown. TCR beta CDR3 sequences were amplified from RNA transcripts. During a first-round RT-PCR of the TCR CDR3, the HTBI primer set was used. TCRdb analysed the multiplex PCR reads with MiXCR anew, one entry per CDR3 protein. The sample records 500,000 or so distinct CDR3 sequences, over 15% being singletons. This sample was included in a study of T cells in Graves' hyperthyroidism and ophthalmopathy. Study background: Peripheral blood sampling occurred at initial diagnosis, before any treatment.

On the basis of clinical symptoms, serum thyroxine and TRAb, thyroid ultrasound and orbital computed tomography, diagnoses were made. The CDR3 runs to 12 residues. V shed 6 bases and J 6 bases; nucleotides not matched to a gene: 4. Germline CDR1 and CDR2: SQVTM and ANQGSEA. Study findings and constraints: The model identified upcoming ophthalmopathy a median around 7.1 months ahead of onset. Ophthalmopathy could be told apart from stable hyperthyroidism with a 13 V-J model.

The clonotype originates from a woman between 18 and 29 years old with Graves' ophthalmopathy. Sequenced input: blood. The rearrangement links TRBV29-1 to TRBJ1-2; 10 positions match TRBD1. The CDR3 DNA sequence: TGCAGCGTCGACGACAGGGGGCATGGCTACACCTTC. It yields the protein CSVDDRGHGYTF.